This T cell receptor beta chain stems from a study of shared clonotypes between healthy human individuals. The V gene's germline CDR1 is SGHAT and CDR2 FQNNGV. This CDR3 region has 16 residues. J was trimmed by 6 bases and V by 1 base; bases with no gene match: 10. Genomic DNA belonging to each subset was distributed in equal measure over several immunoSEQ plates. It was on ten immunoSEQ deep assay plates that unsorted PBMC DNA was sequenced. Authors' analysis steps: Owing to the provision of junction-only sequences devoid of quality scores by immunoSEQ, filtering differed. Sequencing was performed with immunoSEQ multiplex PCR; in TCRdb, only in-frame clones are kept and a portion is missing. D and trimming come from the DNA, and the V and J calls and clone size come from that table. The repertoire holds about half a million clones, with over 70% as singletons. There were no recent acute infections or vaccinations among the donors, who were healthy HIV-negative adults.

The rearrangement joins TRBV11-2 to TRBJ1-1; 8 bases match TRBD1. The source is a woman aged 40-49 years in good health. Some clones in this sample may be carry-over from other donors' samples. Sequencing was performed on PBMCs. CDR3: CASSLGVGQGAAEAFF. CDR3 coding DNA: TGTGCCAGCAGCTTAGGCGTCGGGCAGGGGGCTGCTGAAGCTTTCTTT.